The entry below gives a single TCR beta chain sequence along with its context. Study processing details: Using reference gene primer amplification, nucleated cell counts were estimated. Profiling relied on immunoSEQ multiplex PCR, and the TCRdb table lists in-frame clones only, not all of them. The V and J calls and clone size come from that table; D and trimming were worked out from the DNA. The data show approximately 120,000 clones, with approximately 83% seen just once and 25% to 30% held by the top ten. The CDR3 extends over 14 amino acids. Per germline, CDR1 SGHDT and CDR2 YYEEEE. With 3 bases removed from V and 3 bases from J, the gap between germline ends came to 13 bases. The entry originates in a study of blood T cell repertoires in COVID-19.

The source material was peripheral blood. V gene TRBV5-6 combines with J gene TRBJ2-7, with D possibly TRBD1 on 6 matching bases. The receptor's source is a woman of 80 years or more with acute or convalescent COVID-19. CDR3 sequence: CASSSTGKDYEQYV. The CDR3 DNA sequence: TGTGCCAGCAGCTCTACAGGGAAAGACTACGAGCAGTACGTC.